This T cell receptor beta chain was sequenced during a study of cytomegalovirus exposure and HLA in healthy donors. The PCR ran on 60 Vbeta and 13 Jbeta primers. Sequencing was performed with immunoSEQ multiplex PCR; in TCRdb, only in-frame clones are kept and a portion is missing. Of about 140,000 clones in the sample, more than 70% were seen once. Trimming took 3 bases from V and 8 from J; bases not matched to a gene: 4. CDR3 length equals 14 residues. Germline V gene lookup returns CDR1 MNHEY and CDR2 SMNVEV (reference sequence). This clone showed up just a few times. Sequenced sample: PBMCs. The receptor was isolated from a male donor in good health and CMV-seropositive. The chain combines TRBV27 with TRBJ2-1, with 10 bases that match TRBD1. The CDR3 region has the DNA TGTGCCAGCAGTTTGGTGGACAGGGGGGATGAGCAGTTCTTC. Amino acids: CASSLVDRGDEQFF.